This is a list of T cell receptor beta chains from one sample in a study of T cell responses to AZD1222 COVID-19 vaccine. Sequenced by immunoSEQ multiplex PCR; TCRdb stores in-frame clones only, minus some. The data show roughly 70,000 clones, about 90% seen once. The material sequenced was peripheral blood, taken on day 0 of AZD1222 vaccination. Receptor source: an adult in good health. The conserved cysteine and the conserved F or W are not part of the CDR3 here. The size entry is marked missing in some rows and otherwise reads once, few, many or a size class.

>TRBV7-8|TRBJ1-2|once
ASSLVVDGYT
>TRBV12-3/TRBV12-4|TRBJ1-1|-
ASSGDRTKAF
>TRBV4-3|TRBJ2-3|-
ASSQDWGVPDTQY
>TRBV6-5|TRBJ2-1|-
ASTPLVYSYNEQF
>TRBV5-8|TRBJ1-1|-
ASSPGGLTEAF
>TRBV19|TRBJ2-3|-
ASTPRQTTDTQY
>TRBV5-4|TRBJ2-7|-
ASSLDGTQLREQY
>TRBV27|TRBJ1-2|-
ASSLLNFQTGSTYGYT
>TRBV5-1|TRBJ2-1|-
ASSSNPTGGEQF
>TRBV5-1|TRBJ2-1|-
ASSLSVTGVSYNEQF
>TRBV7-9|TRBJ1-4|-
ASSLARAGGSTNEKLF
>TRBV6-5|TRBJ1-1|-
ASYRDRAF
>TRBV6-5|TRBJ2-5|few
ASSYSGETATLD
>TRBV29-1|TRBJ2-1|-
SVGRRDNEQF
>TRBV19|TRBJ2-5|-
ASSIVEGLATQY
>TRBV5-1|TRBJ2-5|-
ASSLAEETQY
>TRBV5-6|TRBJ2-7|-
SLSWIMVRAYYEQY
>TRBV7-8|TRBJ2-1|-
ASSLAGGRNNEQF
>TRBV6-6|TRBJ2-2|-
ASRGPGGELF
>TRBV30|TRBJ2-3|once
AWSYRPLDTQY
>TRBV19|TRBJ2-1|-
ASRPPGGASYYNEQF
>TRBV7-3|TRBJ1-1|-
ASSLKPTGQTEAF
>TRBV28|TRBJ2-1|-
AMRAAAHNEQF
>TRBV11-2|TRBJ2-5|-
ASSSVGLLGQETQY
>TRBV21-1|TRBJ2-5|-
ASSKAASGRRQETQY
>TRBV11-3|TRBJ1-1|-
ASSLAQNTEAF
>TRBV7-9|TRBJ1-6|-
ASSPVPYNSPLH
>TRBV24-1|TRBJ1-1|-
ATSDPEPKGAAAF
>TRBV6-1|TRBJ1-4|once
ASSEGRQGNEKLF
>TRBV6-5|TRBJ1-3|-
ASSYGISGNTIY
>TRBV5-1|TRBJ2-2|-
ASSPLDGGEAGELF
>TRBV11-2|TRBJ1-4|-
ASSLGQPGDEKLF
>TRBV4-1|TRBJ2-5|-
ASSQGSAVAVQETQY